The T cell receptor beta chain under discussion was sequenced for a study of shared clonotypes between healthy human individuals. The overall study: Per donor, CD8 memory used one plate, CD8 naive used two, CD4 memory used three and CD4 naive used three. General observations from the study: Tissue TCR repertoires likely differ from these blood-only repertoires.

It was at deep level that the assay was run. Measured with immunoSEQ multiplex PCR; TCRdb has only the in-frame clones, and not every one. The data show around 2,100,000 clones, over 85% seen once. Naive CD8 cells were CD45RO-negative, positively selected for CCR7, excluding terminally differentiated effector memory CD45RA+ cells. On this clone itself: Its specificity is unknown.

Material: naive CD8+ T cells sorted from blood. The sequence was obtained from a man between 18 and 35 years old in good health.

DNA for the CDR3: TGTGCCAGCAGCCCCTCGGGCAGGGAGAATGAGCAGTTCTTC. Its protein product is CASSPSGRENEQFF. The J gene is TRBJ2-1, the V gene TRBV9; the D gene could be TRBD1 or TRBD2 (5 bases each). This CDR3 is built from 14 residues. Germline CDR1 is SGDLS and CDR2 is YYNGEE. The V end was cut by 4 bases, the J end by 7 bases, with 15 bases between.